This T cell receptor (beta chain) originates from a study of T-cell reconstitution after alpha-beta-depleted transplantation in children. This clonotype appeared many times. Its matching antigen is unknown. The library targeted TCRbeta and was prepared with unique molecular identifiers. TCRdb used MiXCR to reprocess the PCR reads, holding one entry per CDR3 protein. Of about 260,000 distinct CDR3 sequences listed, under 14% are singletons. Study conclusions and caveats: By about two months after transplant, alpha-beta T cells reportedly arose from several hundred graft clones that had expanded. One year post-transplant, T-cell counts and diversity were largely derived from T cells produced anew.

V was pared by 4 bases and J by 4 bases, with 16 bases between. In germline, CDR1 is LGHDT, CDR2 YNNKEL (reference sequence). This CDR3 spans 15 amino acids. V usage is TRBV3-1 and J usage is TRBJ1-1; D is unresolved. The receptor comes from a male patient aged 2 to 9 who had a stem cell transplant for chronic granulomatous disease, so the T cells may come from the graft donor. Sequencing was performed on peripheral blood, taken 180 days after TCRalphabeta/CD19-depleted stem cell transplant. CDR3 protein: CASSRRTGYVTEAFF. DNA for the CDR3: TGTGCCAGCAGCCGAAGGACGGGTTATGTCACTGAAGCTTTCTTT.